Presented here are 25 T cell receptor beta chains from one specimen sequenced in a study of blood T cell repertoires in COVID-19. TCRdb keeps only in-frame clones here, not all; method: immunoSEQ multiplex PCR. The top ten hold around 10% of the sample, which has fewer than 200,000 clones, roughly 79% seen once. Input material: peripheral blood. These receptor sequences come from a woman older than 75 with COVID-19, enrolled during active disease.

The chain links TRBV11-3 to TRBJ1-5; no clear D gene. CDR1 is SGHNT, CDR2 YENEEA, per germline. Trimming shortened V by 1 base and J by 7 bases, and 8 bases separated the two germline ends. The CDR3 is 13 residues long. The CDR3 loop is CASSLVTGQPQHF. In DNA form, the CDR3 reads TGTGCCAGCAGCTTAGTGACGGGACAGCCCCAGCATTTT.

The CDR3 region is CASSSLGPHTDTQYF. In DNA, the CDR3 is TGTGCCAGCAGCTCCTTGGGGCCGCACACAGATACGCAGTATTTT. The rearrangement joins TRBV7-2 to TRBJ2-3, with D possibly matching TRBD1 (5 bases). CDR1 and CDR2 (germline): SGHTA, FQGNSA. V lost 4 bases, J lost 2 bases, and 13 bases lay in between. This CDR3 contains 15 residues.

The chain couples TRBV3-1 (or the pseudogene TRBV3-2) to TRBJ1-4, with a weak D call TRBD1 (6 bases). Germline loops: CDR1 LGHDT, CDR2 YNNKEL (reference sequence). Trimming pared 4 bases from V and 5 bases from J, leaving 14 bases between. The CDR3 contains 15 residues. The CDR3 sequence is CASSPPGEGNEKLFF. CDR3 bases: TGTGCCAGCAGCCCCCCAGGGGAGGGAAATGAAAAACTGTTTTTT.

The CDR3 bases are TGTGCCAGTAGTACTCCGACAGGGTTTGGAAACACCATATATTTT. Encoded protein: CASSTPTGFGNTIYF. The rearrangement uses TRBV19 and TRBJ1-3, with 7 nucleotides matching TRBD1. The CDR3 is 15 residues long. Per the germline V gene, CDR1 is LNHDA and CDR2 is SQIVND (reference sequence). J gave up 3 bases and V 4 bases, and 6 bases lay outside the gene matches.

The chain has TRBV5-1 and TRBJ1-3; 7 bases align to TRBD1. There are 16 residues in the CDR3. Germline trimming cut 0 bases from V and 2 bases from J; bases unmatched to any gene: 5. Germline V gene lookup returns CDR1 SGHRS and CDR2 YFSETQ. The CDR3 loop reads CASSLAGTATGNTIYF. Here the CDR3 DNA reads TGCGCCAGCAGCTTGGCCGGGACAGCAACTGGAAACACCATATATTTT.

The gene calls are TRBV5-1 and TRBJ1-1, with D perhaps matching TRBD1 (5 bases). There are 15 residues in the CDR3. Trimming took 1 base from V and 2 from J, leaving 12 bases between them. Germline V gene sequence: CDR1 SGHRS, CDR2 YFSETQ. CDR3 nucleotides: TGCGCCAGCAGCTTGAGTACAGGAGTTAACACTGAAGCTTTCTTT. Translating it yields CASSLSTGVNTEAFF.

The rearrangement links TRBV7-2 to TRBJ2-5; D not certain. The CDR3 has 16 residues. Germline loops: CDR1 SGHTA, CDR2 FQGNSA. Trimming removed 5 bases from V and 4 bases from J, with 20 bases in between. The CDR3 coding sequence is TGTGCCAGCAGCCTCCCGCGGCAGCTGGTCGGAGAGACCCAGTACTTC. It specifies CASSLPRQLVGETQYF.

The chain uses TRBV19 and TRBJ1-1; D call uncertain. Germline CDR1 reads LNHDA; CDR2 reads SQIVND (reference sequence). The CDR3 length is 12 residues. V was clipped by 1 base and J by 7 bases, with 7 bases between them. DNA of the CDR3: TGTGCCAGTAGTATAGGGGAGAATGAAGCTTTCTTT. Protein: CASSIGENEAFF.

The rearrangement joins TRBV6-5 to TRBJ2-1; D is possibly TRBD1 (6 bases). Trimming stripped 7 bases from V and 8 bases from J, with 21 bases between. The CDR3 extends over 15 amino acids. The germline V gene has CDR1 MNHEY and CDR2 SVGAGI. The CDR3 reads CASNKFRDTSHEQFF. For the CDR3, the DNA is TGTGCCAGCAATAAATTCCGGGACACTTCACATGAGCAGTTCTTC.

This clone was detected once. The rearrangement joins TRBV6-5 to TRBJ2-5, with 9 bases identical to TRBD1. Germline V gives CDR1 MNHEY, CDR2 SVGAGI. Trimming took 4 bases from V and 5 from J; bases not matched to a gene: 5. This CDR3 contains 14 residues. The CDR3 DNA is TGTGCCAGCAGTTCGTCGACAGGGGGGGAGACCCAGTACTTC. Its protein product is CASSSSTGGETQYF.

This clone came up once. The chain recombines TRBV15 with TRBJ2-7; possibly TRBD2 for D (6 bases). Germline values: CDR1 LNHNV, CDR2 YYDKDF (reference sequence). V was trimmed by 5 bases and J by 0 bases, leaving 14 bases between them. This CDR3 has 15 amino acids. The CDR3: CATSAGTASSYEQYF. In nucleotides, the CDR3 is TGTGCCACCAGCGCCGGGACTGCAAGCTCCTACGAGCAGTACTTC.

J is TRBJ2-5 and V is TRBV2, with TRBD2 matching 7 bases. This CDR3 spans 14 amino acids. The ends lost 6 bases at V and 3 bases at J; junction bases unmatched: 7. The germline V gene has CDR1 SNHLY and CDR2 FYNNEI. In nucleotides, the CDR3 is TGTGCCAGCAGACAGACTAGCAGCGAAGAGACCCAGTACTTC. Translated: CASRQTSSEETQYF.

The chain recombines TRBV29-1 with TRBJ1-1, with D hard to call. CDR1 is SQVTM and CDR2 is ANQGSEA in the germline V gene. CDR3 length equals 12 residues. Trimming took 5 bases from V and 4 from J, leaving 11 bases between them. The CDR3 region has the DNA TGCAGCGTTTTAGAGAGTCGCACTGAAGCTTTCTTT. This sequence encodes CSVLESRTEAFF.

The V call is TRBV7-2, the J call TRBJ1-6; D unclear. Trimming removed 5 bases at V and 15 bases at J, with 11 bases between. This CDR3 has 11 amino acids. The V gene's germline CDR1 is SGHTA and CDR2 FQGNSA. CDR3 loop: CASSQRSFLHF. The CDR3 DNA reads as TGTGCCAGCAGCCAGCGGAGCTTCCTCCACTTT.

This clone was detected only a few times. This chain links TRBV30 with TRBJ1-6, with 9 bases aligning to TRBD1. Per germline, CDR1 GTSNPN and CDR2 SVGIG (reference sequence). The CDR3 runs to 14 residues. With V trimmed by 6 bases and J by 8 bases, 8 bases remained unmatched. The CDR3, as DNA: TGTGCCTGCGCGCGGGACAGGGCCTATTCACCCCTCCACTTT. As protein: CACARDRAYSPLHF. Drawing the rest from reference TRBV30 and TRBJ1-6, the complete variable domain is SQTIHQWPATLVQPVGSPLSLECTVEGTSNPNLYWYRQAAGRGLQLLFYSVGIGQISSEVPQNLSASRPQDRQFILSSKKLLLSDSGFYLCACARDRAYSPLHFGNGTRLTVT.

The chain carries TRBV7-2 and TRBJ2-1; 11 nucleotides agree with TRBD2. The germline V gene encodes CDR1 SGHTA and CDR2 FQGNSA. The CDR3 is 16 amino acids. V lost 5 bases, J lost 2 bases, and 5 bases stayed unmatched. The chain's CDR3 is CASSTPGLAAYNEQFF. DNA for the CDR3: TGTGCCAGCAGCACACCGGGACTAGCGGCCTACAATGAGCAGTTCTTC.

J is TRBJ1-1 and V is TRBV19; D is undetermined. The CDR3 length is 12 residues. The V gene lost 5 bases and the J gene lost 0 bases, with 4 bases spanning the gap. The germline gives CDR1 LNHDA, CDR2 SQIVND (reference sequence). CDR3 residues: CASSSVNTEAFF. In nucleotides, the CDR3 is TGTGCCAGTAGTTCGGTGAACACTGAAGCTTTCTTT.

Remarks on this clone: One junction end disagrees with the germline gene, perhaps due to a read error. The CDR3 reads CAGSYGDTEAFF. The CDR3 DNA reads as TGTGCCGGCAGTTACGGGGACACTGAAGCTTTCTTT. The rearrangement uses TRBV28 and TRBJ1-1; no clear D. The CDR3 runs to 12 residues. Germline V gene lookup returns CDR1 MDHEN and CDR2 SYDVKM.

As regards this clone: This CDR3 is also generated by other DNA sequences in the sample. The rearrangement links TRBV27 to TRBJ1-5, with D unclear. The CDR3 covers 12 residues. Germline-derived CDR1 and CDR2 are MNHEY and SMNVEV (reference sequence). V gave up 3 bases and J gave up 3 bases, with 3 bases separating them. CDR3 DNA: TGTGCCAGCAGTTTCTACAATCAGCCCCAGCATTTT. Translated: CASSFYNQPQHF.

The chain links TRBV24-1 to TRBJ2-1, with D hard to call. In germline, CDR1 is KGHDR, CDR2 SFDVKD. This CDR3 region has 11 residues. V was trimmed by 4 bases and J by 8 bases, leaving 5 bases between them. The CDR3 DNA sequence: TGTGCCACCAGTGACGGTGATGAGCAGTTCTTC. This sequence encodes CATSDGDEQFF.

The gene calls are TRBV11-1 and TRBJ1-1; TRBD1 aligns across 8 bases. Germline CDR1 is SGHAT and CDR2 is FQDESV (reference sequence). J gave up 3 bases and V 5 bases, and 8 bases lay outside the gene matches. The CDR3 sequence is 15 residues long. The CDR3 DNA follows: TGTGCCAGCAGCCCCCAGACAGGGGTTGACACTGAAGCTTTCTTT. Protein product: CASSPQTGVDTEAFF.

This rearrangement joins TRBV19 to TRBJ2-7; weak D call: TRBD2 (5 bases). CDR3 length equals 12 residues. Deletions cut 3 bases from V and 5 bases from J, with 8 bases between. In germline, CDR1 is LNHDA, CDR2 SQIVND (reference sequence). The CDR3 DNA reads as TGTGCCAGTAGTATCCGGGGAAACGAGCAGTACTTC. It translates to CASSIRGNEQYF.

The CDR3 is CASGLARQGIEPSGNTIYF. The CDR3 DNA sequence: TGTGCTAGTGGTTTGGCCCGACAGGGGATAGAACCCTCTGGAAACACCATATATTTT. The rearrangement links TRBV12-5 to TRBJ1-3, with TRBD1 matching over 8 bases. In germline, CDR1 is LGHNT, CDR2 FRNRAP. The CDR3 covers 19 residues. Trimming at V came to 1 base and at J to 0 bases, leaving 11 bases not matched to a gene.

This chain uses TRBV19 with TRBJ1-2, with D unclear. V shed 3 bases and J shed 6 bases, with 17 bases lying between them. Per the germline V gene, CDR1 is LNHDA and CDR2 is SQIVND (reference sequence). The CDR3 is made up of 15 amino acids. The CDR3 reads CASSISPEGLHGYTF. The CDR3 bases are TGTGCCAGTAGTATCTCCCCCGAGGGCCTACATGGCTACACCTTC.

This chain joins TRBV6-2 or TRBV6-3 and TRBJ1-5, with a weak D call TRBD1 (6 bases). CDR1 and CDR2 from the germline V gene are MNHEY and SVGEGT. Trimming cost V 5 bases and J 1 base, with 12 bases left between them. The CDR3 extends over 15 amino acids. The CDR3 sequence is CASSLLQGSNQPQHF. The DNA of the CDR3 is TGTGCCAGCAGTCTCCTGCAGGGGAGCAATCAGCCCCAGCATTTT.